This TCR beta chain is from a study of cytomegalovirus exposure and HLA in healthy donors. Study outcomes and limitations: The authors listed 150 to 200 TCR beta chains as cytomegalovirus-associated. Rare TCR sequences predominated, though certain public TCRs were found in many donors.

From germline, CDR1 is SGHNT and CDR2 YENEEA. The CDR3 extends over 15 amino acids. Trimming cost V 2 bases and J 0 bases; bases outside gene matches: 0. Donors were drawn from the approximately 130-subject validation cohort, separate from the approximately 640-subject first cohort. Only in-frame clones appear in the TCRdb table, and some are missing; sequencing was by immunoSEQ multiplex PCR. The sample consists of about 150,000 clones, about 88% of them appearing once. About this clone itself: Its antigen is still unknown.

This sequence joins TRBV11-3 and TRBJ2-5; the match to TRBD2 covers 10 bases. The receptor comes from a woman between 18 and 30 years old in good health and CMV-seropositive. The specimen was PBMCs. The CDR3 DNA sequence: TGTGCCAGCAGCTTACTAGCGGGAGACCAAGAGACCCAGTACTTC. It codes for CASSLLAGDQETQYF.